These 16 T cell receptor beta chains came from one sample sequenced in a study of cytomegalovirus exposure and HLA in healthy donors (dated by TCRdb to about 2017). Library preparation employed the immunoSEQ multiplex PCR assay. For the multiplex PCR, a mixture combining 60 forward primers for TCR Vbeta segments and 13 reverse primers for TCR Jbeta segments was used. What TCRdb holds here is the immuneACCESS table cut down to in-frame rearrangements. Part of the clones is not present; checked against another copy, under half of the missing clones reflect an unresolved V gene, and the others are unexplained. This sample gives approximately 92,000 clones in total; 80% to 85% of them show up just once. The ten largest account for under 5.5% of the sample. Specimen: PBMCs. The receptors originated from a woman in her 70s in good health and CMV-seropositive.

This chain connects TRBV5-1 to TRBJ2-3; 8 bases agree with TRBD2. The CDR3 has 17 amino acids. J was trimmed by 0 bases and V by 0 bases; bases with no gene match: 6. Germline CDR1 and CDR2: SGHRS and YFSETQ. The CDR3 spells CASSLDLAGSSTDTQYF. DNA for the CDR3: TGCGCCAGCAGCTTGGATCTAGCGGGCTCTAGCACAGATACGCAGTATTTT.

The chain has TRBV7-3 and TRBJ2-3; TRBD1 aligns across 8 bases. Trimming cost V 3 bases and J 3 bases; bases outside gene matches: 8. This CDR3 has 16 residues. The germline CDR1 and CDR2 sequences are SGHTA and FQGTGA. CDR3 nucleotides: TGTGCCAGCAGCTTGGGCGACAGGGGTTGGACAGATACGCAGTATTTT. Translating gives CASSLGDRGWTDTQYF. Looking up the rest from reference TRBV7-3 and TRBJ2-3 gives the full variable domain: GAGVSQTPSNKVTEKGKYVELRCDPISGHTALYWYRQSLGQGPEFLIYFQGTGAADDSGLPNDRFFAVRPEGSVSTLKIQRTERGDSAVYLCASSLGDRGWTDTQYFGPGTRLTVL.

This clone has more than one count but fewer than ten. The sample contains more than one DNA sequence encoding this CDR3. The chain carries TRBV19 and TRBJ1-1; D is possibly TRBD1 (5 bases). CDR1 LNHDA and CDR2 SQIVND come from the germline V gene (reference sequence). V dropped 6 bases and J dropped 0 bases, with 11 bases sitting between them. CDR3 length: 14 amino acids. The CDR3 DNA reads as TGTGCCAGTAGCGACAGCAGCATGAACACTGAAGCTTTCTTT. Residues: CASSDSSMNTEAFF.

This clone occurred once. This sequence joins TRBV28 and TRBJ1-6, with D possibly matching TRBD1 (6 bases). Trimming removed 9 bases from V and 5 bases from J, with 14 bases in between. The V gene's germline CDR1 is MDHEN and CDR2 SYDVKM. The CDR3 is made up of 14 amino acids. CDR3 residues: CASRGFPDNSPLHF. The CDR3 DNA sequence: TGTGCCAGTAGGGGGTTTCCAGATAATTCACCCCTCCACTTT.

The CDR3 DNA sequence: TGTGCCAGCAGCTTATACTACCGAGATACGCAGTATTTT. Encoded protein: CASSLYYRDTQYF. This sequence joins TRBV7-2 and TRBJ2-3; unclear D gene. This CDR3 region has 13 residues. CDR1 and CDR2 (germline): SGHTA, FQGNSA. The V and J ends lost 2 bases and 5 bases respectively, with 8 bases between them.

V gene TRBV4-3 combines with J gene TRBJ1-2; 7 bases line up with TRBD1. V lost 4 bases, J lost 4 bases, and 9 bases stayed unmatched. The CDR3 consists of 15 residues. Germline V gives CDR1 LGHNA, CDR2 YSLEER. This CDR3 reads CASSRTSRDSYGYTF. The CDR3 DNA reads as TGCGCCAGCAGCCGGACAAGCCGGGACAGCTATGGCTACACCTTC.

This clone appeared a few times. V is TRBV10-3 and J is TRBJ1-3; D perhaps matches TRBD1 (5 bases). V was clipped by 3 bases and J by 2 bases, with 8 bases between them. Germline CDR1 and CDR2: ENHRY and SYGVKD. The length of the CDR3 is 14 residues. The CDR3 DNA follows: TGTGCCATCAGTGATCCAGGGACTGGAAACACCATATATTTT. It specifies CAISDPGTGNTIYF.

The rearrangement links TRBV21-1 to TRBJ2-7; the table names TRBD1, a call not compared with the DNA. TRBV21-1 is a recognized pseudogene. The CDR3 runs to 17 residues. The CDR3 loop is CASSTQGAPRRSYEQYF. The CDR3 nucleotides read TGTGCCAGCAGCACTCAGGGGGCCCCTAGAAGATCGTACGAGCAGTACTTC.

This clone was seen a single time. This chain joins TRBV7-2 and TRBJ2-2; possibly TRBD2 for D (5 bases). The V and J ends lost 6 bases and 13 bases respectively, with 15 bases between them. The CDR3 spans 12 residues. Germline assignment: CDR1 SGHTA and CDR2 FQGNSA. CDR3 region: CASSRPVEGLFF. The DNA of the CDR3 is TGTGCCAGCAGTCGACCGGTCGAGGGGCTGTTTTTT. Looking up the rest from reference TRBV7-2 and TRBJ2-2 gives the full variable domain: GAGVSQSPSNKVTEKGKDVELRCDPISGHTALYWYRQSLGQGLEFLIYFQGNSAPDKSGLPSDRFSAERTGGSVSTLTIQRTQQEDSAVYLCASSRPVEGLFFGEGSRLTVL.

The chain carries TRBV7-2 and TRBJ1-2; D ambiguous. The V and J ends lost 1 base and 5 bases respectively, with 14 bases between them. The CDR3 has 15 residues. Germline V CDR1 and CDR2: SGHTA, FQGNSA. The CDR3 loop reads CASSLGVASFYGYTF. The CDR3 region has the DNA TGTGCCAGCAGCTTAGGGGTAGCCTCGTTTTATGGCTACACCTTC.

V gene TRBV4-3 combines with J gene TRBJ2-1; 11 bases fit TRBD2. CDR3 length: 15 residues. The junction had 9 bases not matched to a gene; V was cut back by 0 bases and J by 14 bases. Germline V lookup: CDR1 LGHNA, CDR2 YSLEER. CDR3: CASSQEYSGRAVKFF. CDR3 coding DNA: TGCGCCAGCAGCCAAGAATATAGCGGGAGGGCCGTGAAGTTCTTC.

CDR3 nucleotide sequence: TGTGCCAGCAGCCGACTAGCGGGAGGGGTAGATACGCAGTATTTT. It translates to CASSRLAGGVDTQYF. This chain connects TRBV7-3 to TRBJ2-3, with 14 bases identical to TRBD2. Germline lookup yields CDR1 SGHTA and CDR2 FQGTGA. The CDR3 runs to 15 residues. After removal of 5 bases from V and 5 bases from J, the junction contained 3 bases not matched to a gene.

The count of this clone is one. The rearrangement joins TRBV28 to TRBJ2-7, with D perhaps matching TRBD2 (6 bases). Trimming stripped 8 bases from V and 7 bases from J, with 18 bases between. This CDR3 region has 13 residues. Germline V lookup: CDR1 MDHEN, CDR2 SYDVKM. CDR3 nucleotides: TGTGCCAGCCTGAGGAACGCTGCGGGAGAGCAGTACTTC. Residues: CASLRNAAGEQYF.

The chain recombines TRBV4-2 with TRBJ2-3, with 8 bases identical to TRBD2. V was clipped by 10 bases and J by 1 base; unmatched bases: 7. The CDR3 has 14 residues. Germline loops: CDR1 LGHNA, CDR2 YNFKEQ. For the CDR3, the DNA is TGTGCCACTTCAGCGGGAGACGGCACAGATACGCAGTATTTT. Its protein is CATSAGDGTDTQYF.

The chain carries TRBV4-1 and TRBJ2-5, with D possibly TRBD2 on 5 matching bases. In germline, CDR1 is MGHRA, CDR2 YSYEKL. The ends were cut back, 4 bases at V and 0 bases at J, with 15 bases in the middle. The CDR3 is made up of 16 amino acids. As DNA, the CDR3 is TGCGCCAGCAGCCCTGACGAGCGAGGGTACCAAGAGACCCAGTACTTC. Protein: CASSPDERGYQETQYF.

V gene TRBV4-1 combines with J gene TRBJ2-2; TRBD2 is a possible D gene (5 bases). The V end lost 1 base, the J end lost 0 bases, and 12 bases lay between the germline ends. This CDR3 has 17 amino acids. Germline lookup yields CDR1 MGHRA and CDR2 YSYEKL. The CDR3 protein is CASSQGLARTNTGELFF. The CDR3 bases are TGCGCCAGCAGCCAAGGGCTAGCAAGAACGAACACCGGGGAGCTGTTTTTT.